This T cell receptor (beta chain) was identified in a study of T-cell reconstitution after alpha-beta-depleted transplantation in children. On this clonotype itself: The antigen is undetermined.

Trimming removed 4 bases from V and 0 bases from J; junction bases left unmatched: 6. CDR3 length equals 17 residues. From germline, CDR1 is SEHNR and CDR2 FQNEAQ (reference sequence). Unique molecular identifiers were incorporated when the TCRbeta library was constructed. MiXCR, applied by TCRdb to the PCR reads, yields one record per CDR3 protein. The data hold roughly 500,000 distinct CDR3 sequences, with about 10% observed a single time. Study results and caveats: Reportedly, alpha-beta T cells present about two months post-transplant originated from several hundred expanded clones of graft origin. The main origin of T-cell counts and diversity one year after transplant was newly produced T cells. Where some patients showed high TCRbeta diversity at day 60, it came from recipient T cells and thymic progenitors that had survived.

The chain joins TRBV7-9 to TRBJ2-7; 13 nucleotides match TRBD2. This receptor was obtained from a child aged 2 to 9 with inherited bone marrow failure, due to receive a stem cell transplant. The source was PBMCs, collected before TCRalphabeta/CD19-depleted stem cell transplant. The CDR3 DNA is TGTGCCAGCAGCTCTGGACTAGCGGGAGTCCTCTCCTACGAGCAGTACTTC. Translated: CASSSGLAGVLSYEQYF.